The 20 T cell receptor beta chains in this list originate from one sample, sequenced in a study of cytomegalovirus exposure and HLA in healthy donors. PCR was performed using 60 Vbeta and 13 Jbeta primers. TCRdb's copy holds only in-frame clones and misses some; the assay was immunoSEQ multiplex PCR. The sample table includes 45,000 to 60,000 clones. Sequenced input: PBMCs. The receptors shown here come from a woman between 40 and 55 years old in good health and CMV-seronegative.

The chain has TRBV7-9 and TRBJ1-2; perhaps TRBD1 as D (5 bases). The V gene's germline CDR1 is SEHNR and CDR2 FQNEAQ (reference sequence). The CDR3 contains 14 residues. V lost 4 bases and J lost 8, with 17 bases in between. The CDR3 DNA is TGTGCCAGCAGCTCCACAGGCGGGGATCGAGGCTACACCTTC. Translated, it gives CASSSTGGDRGYTF.

The chain is built from TRBV11-1 and TRBJ2-1; D ambiguous. CDR3 length equals 14 residues. Trimming removed 2 bases at V and 3 bases at J, with 8 bases between. Germline V lookup: CDR1 SGHAT, CDR2 FQDESV (reference sequence). CDR3: CASSLSGGYNEQFF. The CDR3 region has the DNA TGTGCCAGCAGCTTATCTGGCGGCTACAATGAGCAGTTCTTC. Full variable domain (missing parts from reference TRBV11-1 and TRBJ2-1): EAEVAQSPRYKITEKSQAVAFWCDPISGHATLYWYRQILGQGPELLVQFQDESVVDDSQLPKDRFSAERLKGVDSTLKIQPAELGDSAMYLCASSLSGGYNEQFFGPGTRLTVL.

V gene TRBV5-1 combines with J gene TRBJ2-2; D gene uncertain. CDR1 SGHRS and CDR2 YFSETQ come from the germline V gene. V lost 2 bases and J 4 bases, leaving 3 bases between the germline ends. The CDR3 contains 12 residues. CDR3: CASSFSTGELFF. For the CDR3, the DNA is TGCGCCAGCAGCTTCAGCACCGGGGAGCTGTTTTTT.

The genes are TRBV28 and TRBJ2-7; 7 nucleotides match TRBD2. Germline lookup yields CDR1 MDHEN and CDR2 SYDVKM. V trimming: 3 bases; J trimming: 0 bases; junction bases outside the gene matches: 5. The CDR3 spans 15 residues. The CDR3 spells CASSFSGQSSYEQYF. The CDR3, as DNA: TGTGCCAGCAGTTTTAGCGGGCAGAGCTCCTACGAGCAGTACTTC.

The chain combines TRBV6-5 with TRBJ1-2, with 9 bases that match TRBD1. The J segment lost 7 bases and the V segment lost 6 bases, leaving 6 bases of the junction unmatched. Germline V gene sequence: CDR1 MNHEY, CDR2 SVGAGI. The CDR3 loop spans 13 amino acids. The CDR3 nucleotides are TGTGCCAGCAGATTCACAGGGGGCTTTGGCTACACCTTC. Its protein product is CASRFTGGFGYTF.

This CDR3 reads CSVALGTGFSYEQYF. DNA for the CDR3: TGCAGCGTAGCCCTCGGGACAGGGTTTTCCTACGAGCAGTACTTC. The chain employs TRBV29-1 and TRBJ2-7, with TRBD1 identical over 9 bases. The CDR3 is made up of 15 amino acids. J was trimmed by 1 base and V by 6 bases; bases with no gene match: 10. CDR1 SQVTM and CDR2 ANQGSEA come from the germline V gene.

The chain recombines TRBV7-9 with TRBJ1-2; 9 positions match TRBD1. The CDR3 covers 16 residues. Looked up from germline, CDR1 is SEHNR and CDR2 is FQNEAQ (reference sequence). The V segment lost 4 bases and the J segment 1 base; nucleotides outside the gene matches: 7. In DNA form, the CDR3 reads TGTGCCAGCAGCTCAATCGCGACAGGGGGTAACTATGGCTACACCTTC. As protein: CASSSIATGGNYGYTF.

The CDR3: CATSRDGGPNEKLFF. CDR3 nucleotide sequence: TGTGCCACCAGCAGAGATGGAGGGCCTAATGAAAAACTGTTTTTT. The chain recombines TRBV15 with TRBJ1-4; D is undetermined. The V and J ends lost 0 bases and 3 bases respectively, with 8 bases between them. Per germline, CDR1 LNHNV and CDR2 YYDKDF (reference sequence). The CDR3 consists of 15 residues. The full variable domain, rest sourced from reference TRBV15 and TRBJ1-4, is DAMVIQNPRYQVTQFGKPVTLSCSQTLNHNVMYWYQQKSSQAPKLLFHYYDKDFNNEADTPDNFQSRRPNTSFCFLDIRSPGLGDTAMYLCATSRDGGPNEKLFFGSGTQLSVL.

V usage is TRBV5-1 and J usage is TRBJ2-7; D may be TRBD1 (6 bases). This CDR3 comprises 15 residues. Looked up from germline, CDR1 is SGHRS and CDR2 is YFSETQ. V lost 0 bases and J 6 bases, leaving 16 bases between the germline ends. CDR3 nucleotide sequence: TGCGCCAGCAGCTTGGAGGGACACCGAGTCGGCGAGCAGTACTTC. As protein: CASSLEGHRVGEQYF.

The chain employs TRBV19 and TRBJ2-5, with D possibly being TRBD2 (7 bases). Deletions cut 5 bases from V and 5 bases from J, with 12 bases between. Germline values: CDR1 LNHDA, CDR2 SQIVND (reference sequence). The CDR3 runs 13 residues. CDR3 amino acids: CASSGGGRETQYF. The CDR3 DNA reads TGTGCCAGTAGTGGGGGGGGCAGGGAGACCCAGTACTTC.

V is TRBV28 and J is TRBJ1-2; D call uncertain. Deletions cut 5 bases from V and 7 bases from J, with 17 bases between. The germline CDR1 and CDR2 sequences are MDHEN and SYDVKM. The CDR3 spans 14 residues. CDR3 amino acids: CASSQAYPKSGYTF. The CDR3 region has the DNA TGTGCCAGCAGTCAGGCCTATCCTAAGAGTGGCTACACCTTC.

Note on this clone: The germline gene is not matched at one end of the junction; a read error may be the cause. The chain has TRBV30 and TRBJ1-3; 7 positions agree with TRBD1. In germline, CDR1 is GTSNPN, CDR2 SVGIG (reference sequence). The CDR3 spans 15 residues. The DNA of the CDR3 is TGTGCCGGGAGTAGGACAGGTAACTCTGGAAACACCATATATTTT. Translation: CAGSRTGNSGNTIYF.

The V call is TRBV5-1, the J call TRBJ2-3, with D unclear. The germline V gene encodes CDR1 SGHRS and CDR2 YFSETQ. The CDR3 runs to 15 residues. Trimming removed 1 base from V and 1 base from J, with 10 bases in between. In nucleotides, the CDR3 is TGCGCCAGCAGCTTGACCTCCGAGGGCACAGATACGCAGTATTTT. Its protein is CASSLTSEGTDTQYF.

The chain couples TRBV20-1 to TRBJ2-5; D is unresolved. This CDR3 is built from 11 residues. Germline V CDR1 and CDR2: DFQATT, SNEGSKA (reference sequence). Trimming took off 4 bases at V and 2 bases at J, with 5 bases between the two ends. CDR3 sequence: CSATLQETQYF. Here the CDR3 DNA reads TGCAGTGCTACCCTACAAGAGACCCAGTACTTC.

The gene calls are TRBV6-5 and TRBJ1-1; 10 nucleotides match TRBD1. The CDR3 has 14 residues. The V gene's germline CDR1 is MNHEY and CDR2 SVGAGI. V lost 4 bases, J lost 5 bases, and 4 bases stayed unmatched. CDR3 amino acids: CASSSTGGRTEAFF. CDR3 nucleotides: TGTGCCAGCAGTTCGACAGGGGGCCGGACTGAAGCTTTCTTT.

The rearrangement joins TRBV2 to TRBJ2-5, with D perhaps matching TRBD2 (6 bases). Trimming took off 2 bases at V and 4 bases at J, with 17 bases between the two ends. Germline V gene data show CDR1 as SNHLY and CDR2 as FYNNEI. The CDR3 totals 16 residues. The CDR3 DNA follows: TGTGCCAGCAGTGAATGGGGGGATATTAGAGGAGAGACCCAGTACTTC. As protein: CASSEWGDIRGETQYF.

The chain carries TRBV28 and TRBJ1-5, with 7 bases aligning to TRBD1. Germline loops: CDR1 MDHEN, CDR2 SYDVKM. With V trimmed by 3 bases and J by 5 bases, 10 bases remained unmatched. This CDR3 contains 16 residues. The CDR3 DNA is TGTGCCAGCAGTTTGGCCTCGACAGGGTATTATCAGCCCCAGCATTTT. This encodes CASSLASTGYYQPQHF.

V usage is TRBV25-1 and J usage is TRBJ1-4; 8 bases align to TRBD1. The CDR3 runs to 15 residues. CDR1 MGHDK and CDR2 SYGVNS come from the germline V gene. V dropped 4 bases and J dropped 6; count of bases not matched to a gene: 7. Here the CDR3 DNA reads TGTGCCAGCAGTGTAGTTCAGGGGGCGGATGAAAAACTGTTTTTT. This codes for CASSVVQGADEKLFF.

The chain joins TRBV7-7 to TRBJ2-1, with 11 positions matching TRBD2. The CDR3 has 15 amino acids. The V gene end was trimmed by 5 bases and the J gene end by 4 bases; junction bases not matched to a gene: 4. CDR1 is SSHAT and CDR2 is FNYEAQ in the germline V gene (reference sequence). CDR3 sequence: CASSTGTSGYNEQFF. In DNA, the CDR3 is TGTGCCAGCAGCACCGGGACTAGCGGATACAATGAGCAGTTCTTC.

V gene TRBV30 combines with J gene TRBJ2-1; the D gene is possibly TRBD2 (5 bases). The germline CDR1 and CDR2 sequences are GTSNPN and SVGIG (reference sequence). V lost 0 bases, J lost 7 bases, and 19 bases lay in between. This CDR3 region has 16 residues. CDR3 sequence: CAWSVGWTLGANEQFF. In DNA form, the CDR3 reads TGTGCCTGGAGTGTAGGTTGGACTCTAGGTGCTAATGAGCAGTTCTTC.